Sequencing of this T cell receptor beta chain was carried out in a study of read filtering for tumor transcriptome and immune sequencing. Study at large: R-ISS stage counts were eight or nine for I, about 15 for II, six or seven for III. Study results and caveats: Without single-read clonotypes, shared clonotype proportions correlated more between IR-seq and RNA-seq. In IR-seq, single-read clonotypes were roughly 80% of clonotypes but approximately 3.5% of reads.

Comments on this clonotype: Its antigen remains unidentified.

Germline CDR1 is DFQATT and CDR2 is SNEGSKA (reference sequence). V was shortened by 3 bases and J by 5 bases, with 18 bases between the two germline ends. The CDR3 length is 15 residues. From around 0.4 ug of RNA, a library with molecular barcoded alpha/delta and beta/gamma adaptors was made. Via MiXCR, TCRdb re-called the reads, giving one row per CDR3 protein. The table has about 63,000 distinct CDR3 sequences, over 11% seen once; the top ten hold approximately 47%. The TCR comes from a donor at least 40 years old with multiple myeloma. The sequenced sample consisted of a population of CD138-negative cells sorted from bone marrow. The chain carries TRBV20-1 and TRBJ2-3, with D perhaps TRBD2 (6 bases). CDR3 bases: TGCAGTGCTAGTGCGCGGACTACCTCCGGAGATACGCAGTATTTT. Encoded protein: CSASARTTSGDTQYF.